The sample holds many counts of the clone carrying this T cell receptor beta chain. Its antigen is unidentified. This sample stems from a study of human T cells and chemical hapten exposure. Study-wide results and limits: Relative to controls, expanded TCRs formed significantly more large CDR3 similarity clusters.

Time point meaning: patch test 2, 6 weeks after DPC sensitization. The treatment: therapeutic diphenylcyclopropenone sensitization with weekly scalp DPC. CDR1 SGDLS and CDR2 YYNGEE come from the germline V gene. V dropped 0 bases and J dropped 5 bases, with 12 bases sitting between them. The CDR3 totals 15 residues. TCRdb processed the RACE reads anew with MiXCR; each CDR3 protein has one entry. The repertoire has under 450,000 distinct CDR3 sequences, around 6% of them found once; the top ten carry about 5.6%. The source was whole blood, collected in connection with sensitization to the hapten diphenylcyclopropenone (DPC). This clonotype was sampled from a woman younger than 35 with alopecia areata. Some clones in this sample may be carry-over from other donors' samples. This chain uses TRBV9 with TRBJ2-1; D is unresolved. The CDR3: CASSVDGLDDNEQFF. The CDR3 nucleotides read TGTGCCAGCAGCGTAGATGGGCTAGACGACAATGAGCAGTTCTTC. Full variable domain (rest looked up from reference TRBV9 and TRBJ2-1): DSGVTQTPKHLITATGQRVTLRCSPRSGDLSVYWYQQSLDQGLQFLIQYYNGEERAKGNILERFSAQQFPDLHSELNLSSLELGDSALYFCASSVDGLDDNEQFFGPGTRLTVL.